The 9 T cell receptor beta chains below come from one sample, sequenced in a study of blood T cell repertoires in COVID-19. Repertoires were generated with immunoSEQ multiplex PCR, while TCRdb's copy carries only in-frame clones and drops some. The table includes more than 250,000 clones, 90% detected once. Sequencing was done on a sample of PBMCs or T cells enriched from blood (not recorded which). The receptors come from a woman aged 18-35 years with acute COVID-19.

This clone appeared a single time. The chain combines TRBV30 with TRBJ2-7, with D possibly being TRBD1 (6 bases). CDR1 and CDR2 from the germline V gene are GTSNPN and SVGIG (reference sequence). V was trimmed by 2 bases and J by 0 bases, leaving 11 bases between them. CDR3 length equals 14 residues. CDR3 DNA sequence: TGTGCCTGGAGTCCACCGGACAGCTCCTACGAGCAGTACTTC. Residues: CAWSPPDSSYEQYF.

The chain uses TRBV29-1 and TRBJ1-2, with no clear D. Germline loops: CDR1 SQVTM, CDR2 ANQGSEA. The CDR3 sequence is 13 residues long. V was pared by 3 bases and J by 4 bases, with 12 bases between. The CDR3 DNA sequence: TGCAGCGTTGATAGTGTAGCGGGCTATGGCTACACCTTC. This codes for CSVDSVAGYGYTF. The variable domain in full, completed from reference TRBV29-1 and TRBJ1-2, reads SAVISQKPSRDICQRGTSLTIQCQVDSQVTMMFWYRQQPGQSLTLIATANQGSEATYESGFVIDKFPISRPNLTFSTLTVSNMSPEDSSIYLCSVDSVAGYGYTFGSGTRLTVV.

The V and J genes are TRBV27 and TRBJ2-5; 9 nucleotides match TRBD2. From germline, CDR1 is MNHEY and CDR2 SMNVEV (reference sequence). The V gene end was trimmed by 5 bases and the J gene end by 5 bases; junction bases not matched to a gene: 27. The CDR3 has 21 amino acids. CDR3 amino acids: CASSAGLAGFFRSPQNETQYF. In DNA, the CDR3 is TGTGCCAGCAGTGCCGGGCTAGCGGGGTTTTTCCGATCCCCGCAGAATGAGACCCAGTACTTC.

J is TRBJ2-7 and V is TRBV3-1 (or the pseudogene TRBV3-2); D is perhaps TRBD2 (6 bases). Trimming shortened V by 1 base and J by 4 bases, and 17 bases separated the two germline ends. CDR3 length: 16 residues. The V gene's germline CDR1 is LGHDT and CDR2 YNNKEL (reference sequence). CDR3 sequence reads: CASSQGRGSGLYEQYF. The DNA of the CDR3 is TGTGCCAGCAGCCAAGGTAGGGGAAGCGGGTTATACGAGCAGTACTTC.

The V and J genes are TRBV7-2 and TRBJ2-7; perhaps TRBD2 as D (5 bases). Germline V gene sequence: CDR1 SGHTA, CDR2 FQGNSA. The length of the CDR3 is 17 residues. Trimming shortened V by 1 base and J by 1 base, and 17 bases separated the two germline ends. CDR3 sequence: CASSLGLTRARSYEQYF. DNA of the CDR3: TGTGCCAGCAGCTTAGGTCTCACGCGGGCGCGATCCTACGAGCAGTACTTC.

The chain combines TRBV6-2 or TRBV6-3 with TRBJ2-5; D is perhaps TRBD1 (6 bases). The CDR3 loop spans 16 amino acids. Germline CDR1 and CDR2: MNHEY and SVGEGT. The V and J ends lost 6 bases and 1 base respectively, with 18 bases between them. The CDR3 spells CASSSRGWTAQETQYF. CDR3 sequence (DNA): TGTGCCAGCAGCTCCCGGGGATGGACAGCCCAAGAGACCCAGTACTTC.

This rearrangement joins TRBV7-3 to TRBJ2-3, with TRBD2 identical over 10 bases. The ends lost 3 bases at V and 5 bases at J; junction bases unmatched: 17. This CDR3 region has 19 residues. Germline CDR1 and CDR2: SGHTA and FQGTGA. CDR3: CASSLYPELAGEGEDTQYF. The CDR3 nucleotides are TGTGCCAGCAGCTTGTATCCGGAGCTAGCGGGAGAAGGGGAAGATACGCAGTATTTT.

The chain employs TRBV9 and TRBJ1-4; tentative D call: TRBD1 (5 bases). The CDR3 is 13 residues long. CDR1 SGDLS and CDR2 YYNGEE come from the germline V gene. Trimming stripped 3 bases from V and 8 bases from J, with 11 bases between. CDR3 loop: CASSAGGGEKLFF. DNA for the CDR3: TGTGCCAGCAGCGCGGGGGGAGGAGAAAAACTGTTTTTT.

This rearrangement joins TRBV2 to TRBJ1-1; unclear D gene. CDR1 and CDR2 from the germline V gene are SNHLY and FYNNEI. Trimming took 4 bases from V and 1 from J, leaving 13 bases between them. The CDR3 spans 15 residues. In DNA, the CDR3 is TGTGCCAGCAGTGTGGAGGGCATACCGAACACTGAAGCTTTCTTT. Its translation is CASSVEGIPNTEAFF.